Listed here is a single T cell receptor (beta chain). Construction of the TCR beta libraries employed iRepertoire HTBI primers in conjunction with Arm-PCR of CDR3 regions. TCRdb recomputed calls from the multiplex PCR reads with MiXCR, one row per CDR3 protein. The repertoire holds hundreds of thousands of distinct CDR3 sequences, around 21% seen once, with about 7.8% in the top ten. Time point in this sample: persistent/refractory GD, antithyroid drugs over 5 years with positive TRAb. PBMC RNA was the source of the TCR library. Germline values: CDR1 KGHDR, CDR2 SFDVKD. The CDR3 has 12 amino acids. Trimming pared 3 bases from V and 5 bases from J, leaving 6 bases between. This entry is derived from a study of regulatory T cells in long-lasting Graves disease. In the study overall: Over-5-year antithyroid drug use with positive TSH receptor antibodies defined persistent Graves' disease in the study.

This chain joins TRBV24-1 and TRBJ1-1; D remains unclear. This sample comprised peripheral blood mononuclear cells (PBMCs), obtained when the disease was refractory, from a patient treated with antithyroid drugs. This clonotype originated in a female donor with Graves disease. CDR3 sequence: CATSDAGTEAFF. For the CDR3, the DNA is TGTGCCACCAGTGATGCTGGGACTGAAGCTTTCTTT.